This TCR beta chain was obtained from a study of T cells expressing NK-cell markers. Study-wide context: HCMV seropositivity marked most of the eight sequenced donors; one was seronegative. Broader study findings: The share of CD8+ T cells held by dominant NKG2C+ clonotypes was 1.0-7.0% in roughly 6 donors.

Germline CDR1 SQVTM, CDR2 ANQGSEA. This CDR3 comprises 13 residues. As to this clonotype: Its specificity is unknown.

TCRdb re-called the 5' RACE reads and gives one entry per CDR3 protein, without DNA. This sample's table has about 260,000 distinct CDR3 sequences. The gene calls are TRBV29-1 and TRBJ2-7; the TRBD1 assignment by TCRdb is unverifiable without DNA. This clonotype was sampled from a man in his late teens or twenties in good health. Sequencing was performed on blood T cells: a sorted CD56 or NKG2C T cell subset, CD4+ or CD8+ T cells, or bulk PBMC T cells (not recorded which). The CDR3: CSGGTSISHEQYF.